A single sample is the source of the 20 T cell receptor beta chains below, sequenced in a study of Graves' ophthalmopathy and Graves' hyperthyroidism. TCR beta CDR3 regions were amplified from RNA transcripts. The library came from an HTBI-primed first-round RT-PCR and a second-round multiplex PCR. TCRdb ran MiXCR on the multiplex PCR reads and lists one entry per CDR3 protein. Of about 240,000 distinct CDR3 sequences in the sample, about 46% are singletons; the top ten hold around 43%. The sequenced sample was peripheral blood. The receptors stem from an adult man with Graves' ophthalmopathy.

This chain uses TRBV6-5 with TRBJ2-5; D not certain. Germline assignment: CDR1 MNHEY and CDR2 SVGAGI. The CDR3 spans 14 residues. Trimming left V 5 bases short and J 3 bases short, with 13 bases between. This CDR3 is CASSVSLREETQYF. CDR3 nucleotides: TGTGCCAGCAGTGTGTCATTACGGGAAGAGACCCAGTACTTC.

This clonotype turned up a few times. The chain combines TRBV12-3 or TRBV12-4 with TRBJ2-7, with D tentatively TRBD1 (5 bases). Trimming took off 3 bases at V and 4 bases at J, with 10 bases between the two ends. The CDR3 covers 13 residues. The CDR3 DNA sequence: TGTGCCAGCAGTTTTGGCAGGGCGTACGAGCAGTACTTC. Encoded protein: CASSFGRAYEQYF.

In nucleotides, the CDR3 is TGTGCCTCGAGCCGGGACAGGGGAGTCTACGAGCAGTACTTC. As protein: CASSRDRGVYEQYF. The rearrangement joins TRBV19 to TRBJ2-7; 10 bases fit TRBD1. The junction had 10 bases not matched to a gene; V was cut back by 11 bases and J by 3 bases. The CDR3 contains 14 residues. CDR1 and CDR2 from the germline V gene are LNHDA and SQIVND (reference sequence).

DNA for the CDR3: TGTGCCAGCAGTTCAACAGCAAATCAAGGCTACACCTTC. Residues: CASSSTANQGYTF. This chain uses TRBV7-2 with TRBJ1-2; no reliable D call. The CDR3 covers 13 residues. Trimming removed 6 bases at V and 8 bases at J, with 16 bases between. The germline CDR1 and CDR2 sequences are SGHTA and FQGNSA.

This clonotype was picked up a small number of times. This rearrangement joins TRBV11-2 to TRBJ1-5; D gene uncertain. The germline V and J ends were trimmed by 3 bases and 5 bases, with 8 bases remaining between them. CDR3 size: 13 residues. Germline V gene lookup returns CDR1 SGHAT and CDR2 FQNNGV. CDR3 region: CASSLSPDQPQHF. The CDR3 bases are TGTGCCAGCAGCTTGTCTCCTGATCAGCCCCAGCATTTT.

V and J are TRBV6-6 and TRBJ1-1; the D is unclear. V dropped 4 bases and J dropped 4 bases, with 13 bases sitting between them. This CDR3 has 14 amino acids. The V gene's germline CDR1 is MNHNY and CDR2 SVGAGI (reference sequence). In DNA, the CDR3 is TGTGCCAGCAGTTTGGGAGTGGACGGCACTGAAGCTTTCTTT. This translates into CASSLGVDGTEAFF.

The chain uses TRBV7-2 and TRBJ1-6; possible D gene TRBD1, 5 bases. Germline lookup yields CDR1 SGHTA and CDR2 FQGNSA. The CDR3 covers 16 residues. V shed 4 bases and J shed 0 bases, with 10 bases lying between them. CDR3 coding DNA: TGTGCCAGCAGCTCCAGGGTTAGCTCCTATAATTCACCCCTCCACTTT. This codes for CASSSRVSSYNSPLHF.

This clonotype was picked up a small number of times. This sequence joins TRBV5-8 and TRBJ1-1; the D is unclear. The CDR3 has 12 residues. Germline CDR1 and CDR2: SGHTS and YDEGEE. Between the trimmed V and J ends, which lost 0 bases and 10 bases, there was a span of 10 bases. The CDR3 DNA reads as TGTGCCAGCAGCTTGGAAGGGAGGACAGCTTTCTTT. It specifies CASSLEGRTAFF.

J is TRBJ2-3 and V is TRBV2; TRBD1 matches 7 bases. CDR3 size: 14 residues. CDR1 SNHLY and CDR2 FYNNEI come from the germline V gene. V trimming: 11 bases; J trimming: 10 bases; junction bases outside the gene matches: 18. The DNA for the CDR3 is TGTGCCGGACAACAGGGGCTGGTGGGAGAGGCGCAGTATTTT. This sequence encodes CAGQQGLVGEAQYF.

DNA of the CDR3: TGTGCCAGCAGCTTAGATATGGACGCTGAAGAGACCCAGTACTTC. As protein: CASSLDMDAEETQYF. V usage is TRBV11-2 and J usage is TRBJ2-5; D is ambiguous. V was clipped by 0 bases and J by 3 bases, with 11 bases between them. Germline CDR1 and CDR2: SGHAT and FQNNGV. CDR3 length: 15 amino acids. Full variable domain (rest looked up from reference TRBV11-2 and TRBJ2-5): EAGVAQSPRYKIIEKRQSVAFWCNPISGHATLYWYQQILGQGPKLLIQFQNNGVVDDSQLPKDRFSAERLKGVDSTLKIQPAKLEDSAVYLCASSLDMDAEETQYFGPGTRLLVL.

This clonotype was picked up a small number of times. V is TRBV20-1 and J is TRBJ2-2, with 10 bases fitting TRBD2. Germline V lookup: CDR1 DFQATT, CDR2 SNEGSKA (reference sequence). There are 14 residues in the CDR3. V trimming: 2 bases; J trimming: 4 bases; junction bases outside the gene matches: 1. Written as DNA, the CDR3 is TGCAGTGCTAGATCTAGCGGGGGCACCGGGGAGCTGTTTTTT. Encoded protein: CSARSSGGTGELFF.

This clonotype was detected a few times. The CDR3 DNA reads TGTGCCAGCAGTTTAGGTTTAGGGGGCACAGACTATGGCTACACCTTC. Its protein is CASSLGLGGTDYGYTF. This chain uses TRBV12-3 or TRBV12-4 with TRBJ1-2, with TRBD1 identical over 7 bases. The CDR3 is 16 amino acids. Trimming cost V 1 base and J 3 bases; bases outside gene matches: 8.

This clonotype was picked up one time. V is TRBV20-1 and J is TRBJ1-2, with unresolved D. This CDR3 has 14 residues. Per germline, CDR1 DFQATT and CDR2 SNEGSKA (reference sequence). The ends were cut back, 1 base at V and 1 base at J, with 10 bases in the middle. CDR3 bases: TGCAGTGCTAGAGGGCCCCTCCTTAACTATGGCTACACCTTC. Translation gives CSARGPLLNYGYTF.

The rearrangement joins TRBV12-3 or TRBV12-4 to TRBJ2-7, with D uncertain. This CDR3 is built from 14 residues. Trimming took off 2 bases at V and 6 bases at J, with 14 bases between the two ends. Written as DNA, the CDR3 is TGTGCCAGCAGTTTATCTTGGGCAGGTCTCGAGCAGTACTTC. Its translation is CASSLSWAGLEQYF.

This clonotype was detected only a few times. This chain uses TRBV2 with TRBJ1-5; no clear D gene. Trimming pared 6 bases from V and 1 base from J, leaving 7 bases between. CDR3 length: 13 amino acids. Germline V gives CDR1 SNHLY, CDR2 FYNNEI. CDR3 nucleotides: TGTGCCAGCAGGCGAGAGAGCAATCAGCCCCAGCATTTT. Translation: CASRRESNQPQHF.

This clonotype occurred a few times. The genes are TRBV20-1 and TRBJ1-5; 8 bases are a match to TRBD1. The CDR3 contains 16 residues. The junction had 8 bases not matched to a gene; V was cut back by 0 bases and J by 4 bases. Germline V lookup: CDR1 DFQATT, CDR2 SNEGSKA (reference sequence). As DNA, the CDR3 is TGCAGTGCTAGAGATGAAGGCCGGGACAGGAATCAGCCCCAGCATTTT. Translating it yields CSARDEGRDRNQPQHF.

Note on this clonotype: The DNA is left out, because the CDR3 cannot be placed on it with certainty; the CDR3 is given as TCRdb lists it. The chain combines TRBV14 with TRBJ1-5. The CDR3 is 19 amino acids long, termini counted. Germline V gene sequence: CDR1 SGHDN, CDR2 FVKESK. CDR3 sequence: CASSQGVAGQYFGREPQHF.

The CDR3, as DNA: TGTGCCAGTAGTATAATCCGGGGAAGAGGGACCGGGGAGCTGTTTTTT. Its protein product is CASSIIRGRGTGELFF. This chain links TRBV19 with TRBJ2-2; D is possibly TRBD2 (5 bases). The germline V gene encodes CDR1 LNHDA and CDR2 SQIVND (reference sequence). This CDR3 has 16 amino acids. Trimming took off 2 bases at V and 5 bases at J, with 15 bases between the two ends.

The chain links TRBV10-1 to TRBJ2-1; D assignment may be TRBD1 or TRBD2 (5 bases each). The length of the CDR3 is 17 residues. Germline CDR1 WNHNN, CDR2 SYGVQD (reference sequence). Trimming pared 4 bases from V and 0 bases from J, leaving 16 bases between. The CDR3, as DNA: TGCGCCAGCAGTGGGACGGGGCTCCCTAGCTCCTACAATGAGCAGTTCTTC. This codes for CASSGTGLPSSYNEQFF.

V and J are TRBV19 and TRBJ1-4; perhaps TRBD1 as D (5 bases). The V end was cut by 6 bases, the J end by 0 bases, with 8 bases between. The CDR3 covers 14 residues. Germline-derived CDR1 and CDR2 are LNHDA and SQIVND (reference sequence). The CDR3 DNA reads as TGTGCCAGTAGCCGGGGGACAACTAATGAAAAACTGTTTTTT. This sequence encodes CASSRGTTNEKLFF.